The 18 T cell receptor beta chains below come from one sample, sequenced in a study of blood T cells in healthy people across ages. For the second PCR, which ran for roughly 6 to 12 cycles, a sample-barcoded 5' primer and a J-beta primer mix were used. MiXCR was run by TCRdb on the 5' RACE reads, yielding one entry per CDR3 protein. The sample shows around 800,000 distinct CDR3 sequences, approximately 65% of them seen only once. Sequenced: blood. Receptor source: a young man in good health.

V gene TRBV6-6 combines with J gene TRBJ1-5, with 8 bases fitting TRBD1. The CDR3 is 15 amino acids. CDR1 MNHNY and CDR2 SVGAGI come from the germline V gene (reference sequence). Trimming at V came to 7 bases and at J to 3 bases, leaving 8 bases not matched to a gene. CDR3 residues: CASTPDRELNQPQHF. CDR3 nucleotides: TGTGCCAGCACCCCGGACAGGGAACTCAATCAGCCCCAGCATTTT.

The chain employs TRBV29-1 and TRBJ1-2, with D unclear. V was pared by 3 bases and J by 4 bases, with 6 bases between. This CDR3 is built from 11 residues. Germline loops: CDR1 SQVTM, CDR2 ANQGSEA. CDR3 coding DNA: TGCAGCGTTGACTGGGCCTATGGCTACACCTTC. Its translation is CSVDWAYGYTF.

In the case of this clonotype: Mismatch with germline at one junction end may stem from a read error. V usage is TRBV9 and J usage is TRBJ2-3; tentative D call: TRBD2 (6 bases). The germline V gene has CDR1 SGDLS and CDR2 YYNGEE. The CDR3 length is 18 residues. CDR3 protein: CASSVAILRTTNTDTQYF. The CDR3 DNA follows: TGTGCTAGCAGCGTAGCTATCCTCCGGACTACCAACACAGATACGCAGTATTTT.

The V call is TRBV2, the J call TRBJ2-1; 10 bases map to TRBD1. This CDR3 has 14 residues. After removal of 5 bases from V and 8 bases from J, the junction contained 6 bases not matched to a gene. Per the germline V gene, CDR1 is SNHLY and CDR2 is FYNNEI. CDR3 loop: CASSLTGGLDEQFF. The CDR3 nucleotides read TGTGCCAGCAGTTTGACAGGGGGCTTGGATGAGCAGTTCTTC.

In this sample, this clonotype turned up a few times. This chain joins TRBV6-5 and TRBJ2-3; D remains ambiguous. The V gene's germline CDR1 is MNHEY and CDR2 SVGAGI. V lost 7 bases and J 4 bases, leaving 9 bases between the germline ends. This CDR3 comprises 12 residues. CDR3 loop: CASTSGPDTQYF. CDR3 sequence (DNA): TGTGCCAGCACCTCCGGCCCAGATACGCAGTATTTT.

The chain carries TRBV9 and TRBJ2-5; D ambiguous. CDR3 length: 14 residues. CDR1 is SGDLS and CDR2 is YYNGEE in the germline V gene. Trimming pared 2 bases from V and 5 bases from J, leaving 13 bases between. CDR3 coding DNA: TGTGCCAGCAGCGTTGGGCCGGGTCGGGAGACCCAGTACTTC. Protein: CASSVGPGRETQYF. Filled out from reference TRBV9 and TRBJ2-5, the complete variable domain reads DSGVTQTPKHLITATGQRVTLRCSPRSGDLSVYWYQQSLDQGLQFLIQYYNGEERAKGNILERFSAQQFPDLHSELNLSSLELGDSALYFCASSVGPGRETQYFGPGTRLLVL.

The CDR3 DNA reads as TGTGCCAGCAGCTTAACCGGTGGGGGGGTATACAATGAGCAGTTCTTC. Protein sequence: CASSLTGGGVYNEQFF. V is TRBV7-3 and J is TRBJ2-1, with 7 bases lining up with TRBD2. The ends lost 0 bases at V and 4 bases at J; junction bases unmatched: 6. Per the germline V gene, CDR1 is SGHTA and CDR2 is FQGTGA. CDR3 length: 16 residues.

The chain couples TRBV7-2 to TRBJ2-7; D gene uncertain. V lost 3 bases and J 0 bases, leaving 9 bases between the germline ends. This CDR3 contains 14 residues. Germline-derived CDR1 and CDR2 are SGHTA and FQGNSA. The CDR3 spells CASSLSRNSYEQYF. The CDR3 DNA sequence: TGTGCCAGCAGCTTGAGCCGAAACTCCTACGAGCAGTACTTC.

This chain links TRBV15 with TRBJ2-2; unclear D gene. The CDR3 is 15 amino acids. CDR1 is LNHNV and CDR2 is YYDKDF in the germline V gene (reference sequence). The V end was cut by 0 bases, the J end by 6 bases, with 11 bases between. CDR3 protein: CATSRDKIEAGELFF. The CDR3 DNA is TGTGCCACCAGCAGAGATAAGATCGAGGCCGGGGAGCTGTTTTTT.

This rearrangement joins TRBV7-6 to TRBJ2-7; 9 nucleotides match TRBD1. CDR1 is SGHVS, CDR2 FNYEAQ, per germline. V dropped 4 bases and J dropped 10; count of bases not matched to a gene: 8. The CDR3 is 13 residues long. This chain's CDR3 is CASSWGQGRIQYF. The CDR3, as DNA: TGTGCCAGCAGCTGGGGACAGGGCCGAATTCAGTACTTC.

The chain combines TRBV3-1 with TRBJ2-7, with 7 bases that match TRBD1. CDR3 size: 16 residues. J lost 0 bases, V lost 0 bases, and 5 bases had no gene match. Germline V gene lookup returns CDR1 LGHDT and CDR2 YNNKEL (reference sequence). The DNA of the CDR3 is TGTGCCAGCAGCCAAGAGGGACAGCCGTACTCCTACGAGCAGTACTTC. Its translation: CASSQEGQPYSYEQYF.

Many counts were recorded for this clonotype. The chain recombines TRBV9 with TRBJ2-7, with D perhaps matching TRBD2 (5 bases). Germline CDR1 is SGDLS and CDR2 is YYNGEE. This CDR3 has 15 amino acids. V was trimmed by 6 bases and J by 2 bases, leaving 18 bases between them. The CDR3 region has the DNA TGTGCCAGCACGACGATTGGACTTCCGCCCTACGAGCAGTACTTC. Its translation: CASTTIGLPPYEQYF.

This rearrangement joins TRBV7-2 to TRBJ2-7; 7 bases are a match to TRBD1. The V gene end was trimmed by 5 bases and the J gene end by 10 bases; junction bases not matched to a gene: 8. The CDR3 extends over 12 amino acids. Germline CDR1 is SGHTA and CDR2 is FQGNSA. The CDR3 sequence is CASSIRDSPQYF. The DNA for the CDR3 is TGTGCCAGCAGCATCCGGGACAGCCCCCAGTACTTC.

The gene calls are TRBV6-6 and TRBJ2-7; D might be TRBD1 (5 bases). CDR1 and CDR2 from the germline V gene are MNHNY and SVGAGI (reference sequence). The CDR3 is made up of 13 amino acids. V lost 6 bases to trimming and J lost 2 bases, with 11 bases between them. CDR3 protein: CASSETVTYEQYF. Here the CDR3 DNA reads TGTGCCAGCAGCGAGACAGTTACCTACGAGCAGTACTTC.

The count of this clonotype is one. The chain uses TRBV9 and TRBJ2-6; unclear D gene. CDR1 is SGDLS and CDR2 is YYNGEE in the germline V gene. The length of the CDR3 is 16 residues. The V end was cut by 0 bases, the J end by 4 bases, with 11 bases between. The CDR3 protein is CASSVGVVSGANVLTF. The CDR3 DNA reads as TGTGCCAGCAGCGTAGGCGTGGTATCGGGGGCCAACGTCCTGACTTTC. The entire variable domain, with the rest obtained from reference TRBV9 and TRBJ2-6, is as follows: DSGVTQTPKHLITATGQRVTLRCSPRSGDLSVYWYQQSLDQGLQFLIQYYNGEERAKGNILERFSAQQFPDLHSELNLSSLELGDSALYFCASSVGVVSGANVLTFGAGSRLTVL.

This clonotype was recorded a few times. The CDR3 bases are TGCAGTGCTAGAGATCCCCGGCTAGCGGGGTCAGATACGCAGTATTTT. It is translated as CSARDPRLAGSDTQYF. This chain links TRBV20-1 with TRBJ2-3; TRBD2 agrees at 9 bases. There are 16 residues in the CDR3. Looked up from germline, CDR1 is DFQATT and CDR2 is SNEGSKA (reference sequence). Trimming removed 0 bases from V and 4 bases from J; junction bases left unmatched: 8.

The chain employs TRBV20-1 and TRBJ2-3; 9 bases match TRBD2. Germline V gives CDR1 DFQATT, CDR2 SNEGSKA (reference sequence). The CDR3 extends over 15 amino acids. V shed 2 bases, J shed 4 bases, and the junction held 7 bases outside the gene matches. CDR3 amino acids: CSARWGSGRSDTQYF. CDR3 coding DNA: TGCAGTGCTAGATGGGGGAGCGGGAGGTCAGATACGCAGTATTTT.

The rearrangement uses TRBV4-1 and TRBJ2-1; D gene unclear. V was clipped by 1 base and J by 8 bases, with 12 bases between them. The CDR3 has 14 amino acids. Germline V gene sequence: CDR1 MGHRA, CDR2 YSYEKL. For the CDR3, the DNA is TGCGCCAGCAGCCAAGGGCTATCTAGTGATGAGCAGTTCTTC. It codes for CASSQGLSSDEQFF.